The 6 T cell receptor beta chains in this list originate from one sample, sequenced in a study of T cell responses to AZD1222 COVID-19 vaccine. Sequencing used immunoSEQ multiplex PCR; TCRdb keeps in-frame clones, though not all of them. The sample lists about 110,000 clones, roughly 80% seen once, with about 9.5% in the top ten. The source material was peripheral blood, sampled on day 0 of AZD1222 vaccination. The receptors shown here come from an adult in good health.

The chain links TRBV15 to TRBJ1-4, with D tentatively TRBD1 (5 bases). In germline, CDR1 is LNHNV, CDR2 YYDKDF (reference sequence). This CDR3 is built from 13 residues. The V gene lost 4 bases and the J gene lost 6 bases, with 9 bases spanning the gap. As DNA, the CDR3 is TGTGCCACCAGCATGGGGCTGGATGAAAAACTGTTTTTT. It translates to CATSMGLDEKLFF.

The rearrangement joins TRBV3-1 (or the pseudogene TRBV3-2) to TRBJ1-2; 7 nucleotides align to TRBD1. V lost 4 bases and J lost 4; bases outside the gene matches: 6. This CDR3 contains 14 residues. Germline CDR1 LGHDT, CDR2 YNNKEL (reference sequence). DNA of the CDR3: TGTGCCAGCAGCCCCGGGACAGCCAGCTATGGCTACACCTTC. It codes for CASSPGTASYGYTF.

This clone was seen a few times. The chain recombines TRBV29-1 with TRBJ2-2, with TRBD1 matching 10 bases. CDR3 size: 14 residues. Germline-derived CDR1 and CDR2 are SQVTM and ANQGSEA. V was pared by 5 bases and J by 6 bases, with 6 bases of the junction left unmatched. The CDR3 DNA follows: TGCAGCGTTACCCCCGGGACAGGGGCCGGGGAGCTGTTTTTT. Amino acid sequence: CSVTPGTGAGELFF.

This chain joins TRBV29-1 and TRBJ1-2, with 10 bases lining up with TRBD1. V shed 5 bases, J shed 0 bases, and the junction held 6 bases outside the gene matches. This CDR3 contains 15 residues. The germline CDR1 and CDR2 sequences are SQVTM and ANQGSEA. The CDR3 bases are TGCAGCGTTTCCGGGACAGGGGCTACTAACTATGGCTACACCTTC. This codes for CSVSGTGATNYGYTF. Combining the CDR3 with reference TRBV29-1 and TRBJ1-2 gives the whole variable domain SAVISQKPSRDICQRGTSLTIQCQVDSQVTMMFWYRQQPGQSLTLIATANQGSEATYESGFVIDKFPISRPNLTFSTLTVSNMSPEDSSIYLCSVSGTGATNYGYTFGSGTRLTVV.

This sequence joins TRBV18 and TRBJ1-1; TRBD1 aligns across 7 bases. This CDR3 region has 15 residues. Germline values: CDR1 KGHSH, CDR2 LQKENI. J was trimmed by 2 bases and V by 4 bases; bases with no gene match: 7. The CDR3 spells CASSLPDRTNTEAFF. The CDR3 bases are TGTGCCAGCTCACTTCCGGACAGGACAAACACTGAAGCTTTCTTT. Combining the CDR3 with reference TRBV18 and TRBJ1-1 gives the whole variable domain NAGVMQNPRHLVRRRGQEARLRCSPMKGHSHVYWYRQLPEEGLKFMVYLQKENIIDESGMPKERFSAEFPKEGPSILRIQQVVRGDSAAYFCASSLPDRTNTEAFFGQGTRLTVV.

The rearrangement joins TRBV12-3 or TRBV12-4 to TRBJ2-7; D is perhaps TRBD1 (5 bases). V was shortened by 3 bases and J by 4 bases, with 7 bases between the two germline ends. This CDR3 is 12 amino acids long. This CDR3 reads CASSLDNYEQYF. The CDR3 bases are TGTGCCAGCAGTTTGGACAATTACGAGCAGTACTTC.